The next 15 T cell receptor beta chains were all read from a single sample in a study of blood T cell repertoires in COVID-19. Only in-frame clones appear in the TCRdb table, and some are missing; sequencing was by immunoSEQ multiplex PCR. The sample has 170,000 or so clones; 70% to 90% are singletons. The sample consisted of peripheral blood. The source is a man aged 55 to 70 with COVID-19, enrolled during active disease.

The chain recombines TRBV6-6 with TRBJ1-2; D gene unclear. The CDR3 extends over 13 amino acids. V was cut by 6 bases and J by 2 bases, with 10 bases left in between. Germline CDR1 is MNHNY and CDR2 is SVGAGI (reference sequence). CDR3 coding DNA: TGTGCCAGCAGATTTATTGTAAACTATGGCTACACCTTC. It translates to CASRFIVNYGYTF.

The chain couples TRBV21-1 to TRBJ2-7; TRBD1 is the table's D call, not checked against the DNA. TRBV21-1 is labeled a pseudogene. This CDR3 is built from 16 residues. The CDR3 protein is CASSKDGRGNSYEQYF. The CDR3 coding sequence is TGTGCCAGCAGCAAAGATGGCAGGGGGAACTCCTACGAGCAGTACTTC.

The table lists this clone with a count of one. The chain carries TRBV20-1 and TRBJ2-7, with 7 bases matching TRBD2. This CDR3 is built from 13 residues. The germline gives CDR1 DFQATT, CDR2 SNEGSKA (reference sequence). With 3 bases clipped from V and 7 bases from J, the junction kept 9 bases outside the gene matches. The CDR3 reads CSASGGTTGEQYF. CDR3 sequence (DNA): TGCAGTGCTAGTGGCGGGACTACGGGTGAGCAGTACTTC.

The rearrangement joins TRBV9 to TRBJ1-1; a possible D gene is TRBD1 (5 bases). Trimming stripped 1 base from V and 7 bases from J, with 14 bases between. CDR3 length: 14 residues. Germline V CDR1 and CDR2: SGDLS, YYNGEE. The CDR3 region is CASSVLTRGSEAFF. The CDR3 DNA reads TGTGCCAGCAGCGTATTAACACGGGGGAGTGAAGCTTTCTTT.

The chain has TRBV5-1 and TRBJ2-2; D uncertain. The CDR3 loop spans 15 amino acids. Germline lookup yields CDR1 SGHRS and CDR2 YFSETQ. The germline V and J ends were trimmed by 5 bases and 5 bases, with 16 bases remaining between them. The CDR3 nucleotides read TGCGCCAGCAGGGTGGTCCCAGTCGGGACCGGGGAGCTGTTTTTT. Its protein is CASRVVPVGTGELFF.

The genes are TRBV6-6 and TRBJ2-7; D is perhaps TRBD1 (6 bases). The CDR3 runs 15 residues. Germline V gives CDR1 MNHNY, CDR2 SVGAGI (reference sequence). Trimming cost V 6 bases and J 1 base, with 16 bases left between them. CDR3 bases: TGTGCCAGCAGCCCACAGGGTATACTTTCCTACGAGCAGTACTTC. Translation gives CASSPQGILSYEQYF.

The chain has TRBV12-3 or TRBV12-4 and TRBJ1-1; no reliable D call. V lost 7 bases and J lost 1, with 10 bases in between. The CDR3 covers 13 residues. The CDR3 bases are TGTGCCAGCAACCAAGGAGGGAACACTGAAGCTTTCTTT. It yields the protein CASNQGGNTEAFF.

The rearrangement uses TRBV5-6 and TRBJ1-1; 10 bases are a match to TRBD1. CDR3 length: 19 amino acids. V was clipped by 4 bases and J by 1 base; unmatched bases: 16. Germline CDR1 reads SGHDT; CDR2 reads YYEEEE. The CDR3 protein is CASSLIRQGAGTGNTEAFF. The CDR3 DNA is TGTGCCAGCAGCCTTATTCGACAGGGGGCTGGAACAGGGAACACTGAAGCTTTCTTT. Supplemented by reference TRBV5-6 and TRBJ1-1, the full variable domain reads DAGVTQSPTHLIKTRGQQVTLRCSPKSGHDTVSWYQQALGQGPQFIFQYYEEEERQRGNFPDRFSGHQFPNYSSELNVNALLLGDSALYLCASSLIRQGAGTGNTEAFFGQGTRLTVV.

The gene calls are TRBV18 and TRBJ1-3; tentative D call: TRBD1 (5 bases). CDR3 length equals 16 residues. Germline loops: CDR1 KGHSH, CDR2 LQKENI. V lost 3 bases and J 2 bases, leaving 14 bases between the germline ends. The CDR3 sequence is CASSPDILGPGNTIYF. In nucleotides, the CDR3 is TGTGCCAGCTCACCGGACATTTTAGGGCCTGGAAACACCATATATTTT.

The CDR3 is CASSSRQGTGNTIYF. The CDR3 DNA reads TGTGCCAGCAGTTCACGACAGGGTACGGGAAACACCATATATTTT. The J gene is TRBJ1-3, the V gene TRBV27; TRBD1 agrees at 7 bases. Germline values: CDR1 MNHEY, CDR2 SMNVEV (reference sequence). The V and J ends lost 4 bases and 4 bases, in that order; junction bases with no gene match: 7. The CDR3 spans 15 residues.

This clone appeared a single time. This rearrangement joins TRBV7-2 to TRBJ2-7; 10 bases agree with TRBD1. In germline, CDR1 is SGHTA, CDR2 FQGNSA. J gave up 7 bases and V 5 bases, and 11 bases lay outside the gene matches. The CDR3 has 15 residues. CDR3 nucleotide sequence: TGTGCCAGCAGCCCCCGAGGGACAGGGGAAGGGGAGCAGTACTTC. Encoded protein: CASSPRGTGEGEQYF.

The genes are TRBV7-9 and TRBJ2-4; 9 bases agree with TRBD1. The V segment lost 1 base and the J segment 6 bases; nucleotides outside the gene matches: 4. Germline CDR1 and CDR2: SEHNR and FQNEAQ (reference sequence). The CDR3 sequence is 15 residues long. As DNA, the CDR3 is TGTGCCAGCAGCTTAGTACAGGGGGCATTAAACATTCAGTACTTC. Its translation: CASSLVQGALNIQYF.

This chain uses TRBV6-6 with TRBJ1-3; D is ambiguous. Trimming removed 6 bases at V and 0 bases at J, with 3 bases between. Per the germline V gene, CDR1 is MNHNY and CDR2 is SVGAGI (reference sequence). There are 12 residues in the CDR3. The CDR3 protein is CASSISGNTIYF. In DNA, the CDR3 is TGTGCCAGCAGCATCTCTGGAAACACCATATATTTT.

This clone was found many times. The genes are TRBV5-4 and TRBJ2-7; TRBD1 agrees at 7 bases. Germline lookup yields CDR1 SGHNT and CDR2 YYREEE (reference sequence). The CDR3 consists of 16 residues. Unmatched junction bases numbered 13, after V lost 4 bases and J lost 3 bases. The CDR3 is CASSPDGTVINYEQYF. CDR3 in DNA: TGTGCCAGCAGCCCGGACGGGACAGTTATAAACTACGAGCAGTACTTC.

The CDR3 DNA reads as TGTGCCAGTAGTATCTCAGGGGGCGAGCAGTTCTTC. Translated: CASSISGGEQFF. This rearrangement joins TRBV19 to TRBJ2-1; TRBD1 agrees at 8 bases. This CDR3 has 12 amino acids. V lost 3 bases to trimming and J lost 10 bases; unmatched junction nucleotides: 2. Germline CDR1 LNHDA, CDR2 SQIVND (reference sequence).